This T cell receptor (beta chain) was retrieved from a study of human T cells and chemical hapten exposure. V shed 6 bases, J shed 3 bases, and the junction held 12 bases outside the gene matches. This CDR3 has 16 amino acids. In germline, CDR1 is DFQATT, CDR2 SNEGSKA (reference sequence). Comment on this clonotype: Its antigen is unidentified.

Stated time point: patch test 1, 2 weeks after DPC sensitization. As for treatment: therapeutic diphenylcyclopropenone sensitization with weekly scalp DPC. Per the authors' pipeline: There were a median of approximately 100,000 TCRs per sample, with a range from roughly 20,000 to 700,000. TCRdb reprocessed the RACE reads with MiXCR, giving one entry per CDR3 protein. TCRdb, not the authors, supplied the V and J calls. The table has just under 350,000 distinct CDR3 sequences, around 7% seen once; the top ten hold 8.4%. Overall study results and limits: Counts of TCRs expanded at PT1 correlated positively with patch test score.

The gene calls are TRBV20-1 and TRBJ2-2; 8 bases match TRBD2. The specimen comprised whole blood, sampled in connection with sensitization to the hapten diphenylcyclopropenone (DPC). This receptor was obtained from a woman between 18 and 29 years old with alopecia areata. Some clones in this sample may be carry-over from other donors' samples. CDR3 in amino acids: CSAPPGGAGYTGELFF. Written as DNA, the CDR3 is TGCAGTGCACCTCCCGGGGGGGCCGGGTACACCGGGGAGCTGTTTTTT.